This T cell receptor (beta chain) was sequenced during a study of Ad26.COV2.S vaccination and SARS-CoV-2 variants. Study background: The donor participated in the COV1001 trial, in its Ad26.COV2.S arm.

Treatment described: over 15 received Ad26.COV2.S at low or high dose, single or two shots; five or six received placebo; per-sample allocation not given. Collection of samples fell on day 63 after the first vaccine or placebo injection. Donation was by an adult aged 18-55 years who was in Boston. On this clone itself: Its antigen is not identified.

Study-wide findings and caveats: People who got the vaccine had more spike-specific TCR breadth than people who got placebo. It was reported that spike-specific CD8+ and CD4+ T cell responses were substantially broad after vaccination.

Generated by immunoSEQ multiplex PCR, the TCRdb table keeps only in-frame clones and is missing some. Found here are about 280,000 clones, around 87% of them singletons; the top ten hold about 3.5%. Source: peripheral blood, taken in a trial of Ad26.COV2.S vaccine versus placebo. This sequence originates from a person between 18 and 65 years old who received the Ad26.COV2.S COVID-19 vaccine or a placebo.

As DNA, the CDR3 is TGTGCCAGCAGCTTAGCGCGCGGGGGGACCTACGAGCAGTACTTC. Amino acids: CASSLARGGTYEQYF. This chain connects TRBV11-1 to TRBJ2-7; TRBD2 aligns across 8 bases. This CDR3 contains 15 residues. V lost 0 bases to trimming and J lost 2 bases; unmatched junction nucleotides: 3. Germline values: CDR1 SGHAT, CDR2 FQDESV (reference sequence).